These 32 T cell receptor beta chains share one sample of origin, sequenced in a study of blood T cell repertoires in COVID-19. The repertoire was sequenced with immunoSEQ multiplex PCR; TCRdb's copy has only in-frame clones and lacks some. The top ten clones hold 13% of a sample with about 150,000 clones, around 91% of them seen once. The sequencing input was peripheral blood. The receptors here all came from a man aged 18 to 30 with COVID-19, enrolled during active disease.

This rearrangement joins TRBV4-1 to TRBJ2-3, with TRBD2 matching over 9 bases. This CDR3 contains 16 residues. V lost 0 bases, J lost 1 base, and 2 bases stayed unmatched. Germline CDR1 is MGHRA and CDR2 is YSYEKL. CDR3 in DNA: TGCGCCAGCAGCCAAGATCTAGCGGGGCGCACAGATACGCAGTATTTT. Translation: CASSQDLAGRTDTQYF.

In nucleotides, the CDR3 is TGTGCCAGCAGCGGAGACAGGGCGGGAGGAAACACCATATATTTT. As protein: CASSGDRAGGNTIYF. J is TRBJ1-3 and V is TRBV9; 7 bases line up with TRBD1. Germline V CDR1 and CDR2: SGDLS, YYNGEE. The J segment lost 4 bases and the V segment lost 3 bases, leaving 7 bases of the junction unmatched. This CDR3 region has 15 residues. Variable domain in full (rest from reference TRBV9 and TRBJ1-3): DSGVTQTPKHLITATGQRVTLRCSPRSGDLSVYWYQQSLDQGLQFLIQYYNGEERAKGNILERFSAQQFPDLHSELNLSSLELGDSALYFCASSGDRAGGNTIYFGEGSWLTVV.

On this clone: This CDR3 is also generated by other DNA sequences in the sample. The chain uses TRBV7-3 and TRBJ2-3, with TRBD1 matching 7 bases. The length of the CDR3 is 15 residues. J was trimmed by 0 bases and V by 5 bases; bases with no gene match: 5. Germline loops: CDR1 SGHTA, CDR2 FQGTGA. DNA for the CDR3: TGTGCCAGCAGCCTAGGGGGCGCGAGCACAGATACGCAGTATTTT. This gives the protein CASSLGGASTDTQYF.

The chain carries TRBV5-5 and TRBJ1-2; D is unclear. Germline V gives CDR1 SGHKS, CDR2 YYEKEE (reference sequence). Trimming removed 5 bases at V and 8 bases at J, with 22 bases between. The CDR3 is 15 amino acids. CDR3 protein: CASRPSSLGAGGYTF. CDR3 bases: TGTGCCAGCAGGCCTTCATCGTTGGGCGCGGGGGGCTACACCTTC.

V gene TRBV6-2 or TRBV6-3 combines with J gene TRBJ2-6; 9 bases agree with TRBD2. Germline V gene data show CDR1 as MNHEY and CDR2 as SVGEGT. V trimming: 6 bases; J trimming: 1 base; junction bases outside the gene matches: 19. The CDR3 has 21 residues. CDR3 sequence reads: CASSYRTPGLARRSGANVLTF. For the CDR3, the DNA is TGTGCCAGCAGCTATAGGACGCCGGGACTAGCCCGTCGTTCTGGGGCCAACGTCCTGACTTTC.

CDR3 sequence (DNA): TGTGCCAGCAGCCAAGCCGGCGACGGGCAGCCCCAGCATTTT. This gives the protein CASSQAGDGQPQHF. The rearrangement joins TRBV4-2 to TRBJ1-5; D is ambiguous. V dropped 1 base and J dropped 7 bases, with 11 bases sitting between them. Germline V CDR1 and CDR2: LGHNA, YNFKEQ. The CDR3 has 14 amino acids.

This chain connects TRBV4-3 to TRBJ1-2; 7 nucleotides line up with TRBD1. From germline, CDR1 is LGHNA and CDR2 YSLEER. This CDR3 has 15 residues. Trimming removed 4 bases from V and 8 bases from J; junction bases left unmatched: 13. CDR3: CASSPDETGLRGYTF. The CDR3 DNA follows: TGCGCCAGCAGCCCTGATGAGACAGGGTTGCGAGGCTACACCTTC.

The rearrangement links TRBV9 to TRBJ1-1, with D possibly TRBD1 on 6 matching bases. Germline V lookup: CDR1 SGDLS, CDR2 YYNGEE. The V end was cut by 3 bases, the J end by 5 bases, with 29 bases between. The CDR3 totals 19 residues. CDR3 amino acids: CASSARGGAWLSVATEAFF. The CDR3 DNA reads TGTGCCAGCAGCGCCCGGGGGGGGGCCTGGTTATCGGTGGCGACTGAAGCTTTCTTT.

As regards this clone: The junction departs from germline at one end; a sequencing error may be responsible. The rearrangement uses TRBV9 and TRBJ1-4, with TRBD1 as a possible D gene (6 bases). CDR3 length equals 13 residues. Germline-derived CDR1 and CDR2 are SGDLS and YYNGEE. Here the CDR3 reads CASSGSGDEKLLF. CDR3 nucleotides: TGTGCCAGCAGCGGTTCAGGGGACGAAAAACTGCTTTTT.

The chain carries TRBV5-6 and TRBJ1-3; no clear D. Trimming stripped 0 bases from V and 0 bases from J, with 10 bases between. Germline loops: CDR1 SGHDT, CDR2 YYEEEE. CDR3 length equals 16 residues. Here the CDR3 reads CASSLEPPLSGNTIYF. For the CDR3, the DNA is TGTGCCAGCAGCTTGGAGCCACCGCTCTCTGGAAACACCATATATTTT.

The chain carries TRBV25-1 and TRBJ2-5; D is unresolved. The CDR3 consists of 15 residues. The V gene lost 1 base and the J gene lost 7 bases, with 16 bases spanning the gap. Germline CDR1 reads MGHDK; CDR2 reads SYGVNS. The CDR3 DNA reads as TGTGCCAGCAGTGAATCATACGGTCCCTATGGGACCCAGTACTTC. Translated, it gives CASSESYGPYGTQYF.

The gene calls are TRBV11-2 and TRBJ2-7; TRBD1 is a possible D gene (5 bases). The CDR3 has 14 residues. The V gene lost 1 base and the J gene lost 4 bases, with 11 bases spanning the gap. Germline loops: CDR1 SGHAT, CDR2 FQNNGV. The CDR3 sequence is CASSLAMGLYEQYF. CDR3 DNA sequence: TGTGCCAGCAGCTTAGCTATGGGGCTTTACGAGCAGTACTTC. Looking up the rest from reference TRBV11-2 and TRBJ2-7 gives the full variable domain: EAGVAQSPRYKIIEKRQSVAFWCNPISGHATLYWYQQILGQGPKLLIQFQNNGVVDDSQLPKDRFSAERLKGVDSTLKIQPAKLEDSAVYLCASSLAMGLYEQYFGPGTRLTVT.

The chain uses TRBV3-1 (or the pseudogene TRBV3-2) and TRBJ2-1; 8 nucleotides line up with TRBD2. Germline values: CDR1 LGHDT, CDR2 YNNKEL (reference sequence). Losses at the gene ends were 0 bases for V and 6 bases for J; bases not matched to a gene: 7. CDR3 length: 16 residues. The CDR3 DNA reads TGTGCCAGCAGCCAAGATACCACGGGAGGGGGCAATGAGCAGTTCTTC. This codes for CASSQDTTGGGNEQFF.

The gene calls are TRBV28 and TRBJ1-3; the D is unclear. Germline V gene lookup returns CDR1 MDHEN and CDR2 SYDVKM. CDR3 length equals 13 residues. V was clipped by 6 bases and J by 4 bases, with 10 bases between them. The CDR3 DNA reads as TGTGCCAGCAGGCCCTCGGGAGGAAACACCATATATTTT. Its protein is CASRPSGGNTIYF. Based on the CDR3 plus reference TRBV28 and TRBJ1-3, the full variable domain is DVKVTQSSRYLVKRTGEKVFLECVQDMDHENMFWYRQDPGLGLRLIYFSYDVKMKEKGDIPEGYSVSREKKERFSLILESASTNQTSMYLCASRPSGGNTIYFGEGSWLTVV.

The chain has TRBV30 and TRBJ2-2; unclear D gene. The CDR3 covers 14 residues. The germline V gene has CDR1 GTSNPN and CDR2 SVGIG (reference sequence). V shed 0 bases and J shed 4 bases, with 9 bases lying between them. Written as DNA, the CDR3 is TGTGCCTGGAGTGTACTGATTGTCACCGGGGAGCTGTTTTTT. It is translated as CAWSVLIVTGELFF.

The chain carries TRBV9 and TRBJ1-1; maybe TRBD1 (5 bases). The CDR3 spans 14 residues. Trimming removed 4 bases at V and 1 base at J, with 11 bases between. Germline V gene data show CDR1 as SGDLS and CDR2 as YYNGEE. The CDR3 sequence: CASSRAGQNTEAFF. The CDR3 region has the DNA TGTGCCAGCAGCAGGGCTGGACAGAACACTGAAGCTTTCTTT.

The V call is TRBV29-1, the J call TRBJ2-1; the match to TRBD2 covers 12 bases. The CDR3 length is 18 residues. J lost 0 bases, V lost 4 bases, and 10 bases had no gene match. Per germline, CDR1 SQVTM and CDR2 ANQGSEA. The CDR3 reads CSVGATSGRTRSYNEQFF. The CDR3 DNA reads TGCAGCGTTGGTGCAACTAGCGGGAGGACCCGCTCCTACAATGAGCAGTTCTTC.

This clone was detected only a few times. The chain combines TRBV28 with TRBJ1-2, with TRBD1 identical over 9 bases. Germline CDR1 reads MDHEN; CDR2 reads SYDVKM. This CDR3 contains 13 residues. J was trimmed by 6 bases and V by 5 bases; bases with no gene match: 4. The CDR3 nucleotides read TGTGCCAGCAGTAGGGGACAGGGAGATGGCTACACCTTC. Translation gives CASSRGQGDGYTF.

V is TRBV27 and J is TRBJ2-1; the D gene is possibly TRBD2 (7 bases). The V gene's germline CDR1 is MNHEY and CDR2 SMNVEV (reference sequence). V was shortened by 2 bases and J by 7 bases, with 15 bases between the two germline ends. The CDR3 sequence is 15 residues long. This CDR3 reads CASSLEKGGWNEQFF. CDR3 bases: TGTGCCAGCAGTTTAGAAAAGGGGGGGTGGAATGAGCAGTTCTTC.

This sequence joins TRBV29-1 and TRBJ1-2, with D possibly matching TRBD1 (6 bases). This CDR3 comprises 14 residues. The V and J ends lost 2 bases and 4 bases respectively, with 14 bases between them. Per germline, CDR1 SQVTM and CDR2 ANQGSEA. The CDR3 bases are TGCAGCGTTGAAACCGGGACATCAGCCTATGGCTACACCTTC. Protein product: CSVETGTSAYGYTF.

The CDR3 is CASSPGTGGWPETQYF. The CDR3 coding sequence is TGTGCCAGCAGCCCTGGGACAGGGGGCTGGCCGGAGACCCAGTACTTC. The V call is TRBV28, the J call TRBJ2-5; TRBD1 agrees at 12 bases. The germline gives CDR1 MDHEN, CDR2 SYDVKM. With V trimmed by 6 bases and J by 5 bases, 10 bases remained unmatched. The CDR3 is 16 amino acids.

The V gene is TRBV27, the J gene TRBJ1-5; TRBD1 matches 8 bases. The CDR3 contains 15 residues. The trim removed 6 bases at V and 3 bases at J, leaving 7 bases unmatched. CDR1 and CDR2 (germline): MNHEY, SMNVEV (reference sequence). CDR3 in DNA: TGTGCCAGCAGCTTGACAGGGGCACTCAATCAGCCCCAGCATTTT. It translates to CASSLTGALNQPQHF.

V is TRBV7-8 and J is TRBJ1-2; 9 positions agree with TRBD1. The junction had 7 bases not matched to a gene; V was cut back by 5 bases and J by 3 bases. Germline CDR1 SGHVS, CDR2 FQNEAQ. The CDR3 has 15 amino acids. Here the CDR3 reads CASSGAGTGYYGYTF. CDR3 DNA sequence: TGTGCCAGCAGCGGGGCCGGGACAGGGTACTATGGCTACACCTTC.

The chain joins TRBV27 to TRBJ2-6; D may be TRBD2 (6 bases). This CDR3 comprises 16 residues. V dropped 7 bases and J dropped 3 bases, with 16 bases sitting between them. Looked up from germline, CDR1 is MNHEY and CDR2 is SMNVEV (reference sequence). The CDR3 spells CASTPRPGVGANVLTF. CDR3 nucleotides: TGTGCCAGCACCCCGAGGCCGGGGGTTGGGGCCAACGTCCTGACTTTC.

This chain links TRBV28 with TRBJ1-2; 9 bases agree with TRBD1. The CDR3 sequence is 13 residues long. Trimming removed 7 bases from V and 4 bases from J; junction bases left unmatched: 4. Germline CDR1 reads MDHEN; CDR2 reads SYDVKM. The CDR3 nucleotides read TGTGCCAGCAATACGGACAGGGGCTATGGCTACACCTTC. Encoded protein: CASNTDRGYGYTF.

This clone was recorded once. The chain uses TRBV5-1 and TRBJ2-1, with 10 positions matching TRBD2. The V segment lost 1 base and the J segment 1 base; nucleotides outside the gene matches: 5. Germline CDR1 SGHRS, CDR2 YFSETQ. This CDR3 region has 17 residues. CDR3: CASSLLSSGSSYNEQFF. The CDR3 nucleotides are TGCGCCAGCAGCTTGTTGTCTAGCGGGAGTTCCTACAATGAGCAGTTCTTC.

The rearrangement uses TRBV6-5 and TRBJ1-6, with 10 bases identical to TRBD1. The junction had 3 bases not matched to a gene; V was cut back by 2 bases and J by 5 bases. This CDR3 has 16 amino acids. CDR1 and CDR2 from the germline V gene are MNHEY and SVGAGI. The CDR3 sequence: CASSYRQGADNSPLHF. The CDR3, as DNA: TGTGCCAGCAGTTACCGACAGGGGGCCGATAATTCACCCCTCCACTTT.

This chain connects TRBV29-1 to TRBJ2-3; 8 positions match TRBD1. Germline V CDR1 and CDR2: SQVTM, ANQGSEA. There are 15 residues in the CDR3. Trimming cost V 6 bases and J 0 bases; bases outside gene matches: 8. The CDR3 sequence is CSVPTRQGSTDTQYF. Here the CDR3 DNA reads TGCAGCGTCCCGACCAGACAGGGGAGCACAGATACGCAGTATTTT.

The V call is TRBV5-1, the J call TRBJ2-2; D is uncertain. Trimming took off 5 bases at V and 3 bases at J, with 5 bases between the two ends. The CDR3 consists of 12 residues. CDR1 is SGHRS, CDR2 YFSETQ, per germline. The CDR3 protein is CASRRYTGELFF. The CDR3, as DNA: TGCGCCAGCAGGCGCTACACCGGGGAGCTGTTTTTT.

This clone has only one observation. The chain carries TRBV28 and TRBJ2-7, with D maybe TRBD2 (5 bases). The CDR3 totals 14 residues. Germline values: CDR1 MDHEN, CDR2 SYDVKM. V was trimmed by 3 bases and J by 5 bases, leaving 14 bases between them. The CDR3 here is CASSFGGLSDEQYF. CDR3 sequence (DNA): TGTGCCAGCAGTTTCGGAGGCCTTTCGGACGAGCAGTACTTC.

The chain employs TRBV23-1 and TRBJ2-1; 9 nucleotides line up with TRBD2. TRBV23-1 is an open reading frame whose function is uncertain. V shed 2 bases and J 6 bases; nucleotides not matched to a gene: 5. The CDR3 contains 15 residues. The CDR3 coding sequence is TGCGCCAGCAGTCAAGGAGCGGGAGGAGGCAATGAGCAGTTCTTC. Its protein is CASSQGAGGGNEQFF.

With regard to this clone: Different DNA sequences within this sample yield the same CDR3. The chain has TRBV4-1 and TRBJ2-2, with 14 bases matching TRBD2. This CDR3 contains 18 residues. Trimming cost V 1 base and J 5 bases; bases outside gene matches: 6. Germline-derived CDR1 and CDR2 are MGHRA and YSYEKL. The CDR3 bases are TGCGCCAGCAGCCAAGGGGGACTAGCGGGAGTAGGTACCGGGGAGCTGTTTTTT. Translated: CASSQGGLAGVGTGELFF.